Reported below is one T cell receptor beta chain. Its antigen is as yet unknown. This sample is drawn from a study of CD8+ T cells in alopecia areata. Study context: Oral tofacitinib (5 to 10 mg twice daily) was administered to treated patients.

Per the germline V gene, CDR1 is SGDLS and CDR2 is YYNGEE. CDR3 size: 13 residues. Trimming pared 4 bases from V and 0 bases from J, leaving 8 bases between. From alopecia areata patients, lesional scalp punch biopsies and peripheral blood were collected. Whole-study results and caveats: Compared with mice, patients displayed less clear TCR sharing, possibly for HLA-related reasons.

Reverse transcribed after extraction, RNA yielded cDNA as the sequencing template. Clones were sequenced by immunoSEQ multiplex PCR, and TCRdb holds only the in-frame ones, with some missing. This sample yields 150,000 to 160,000 clones, of which around half are seen a single time; roughly a fifth belongs to the top ten. The source material was CD8+ T cells sorted from blood, sampled at week 0. V usage is TRBV9 and J usage is TRBJ2-7; a possible D gene is TRBD2 (5 bases). This sequence was found in a human donor with alopecia areata. CDR3 residues: CASSPTSSYEQYF. The CDR3 DNA follows: TGTGCCAGCAGCCCCACTAGCTCCTACGAGCAGTACTTC.